This record covers a single TCR beta chain. CDR1 is SGHNT, CDR2 YYREEE, per germline (reference sequence). Trimming cost V 4 bases and J 4 bases, with 12 bases left between them. The CDR3 extends over 14 amino acids. Method: immunoSEQ multiplex PCR; TCRdb's copy keeps in-frame clones and lacks some. The sample yields roughly 500,000 clones, 60% to 85% seen once. Donors comprised healthy HIV-negative adults lacking recent acute infections or vaccinations. Every donor, a Caucasian adult, lived in Nashville, Tennessee. The source of the sample is a study of shared clonotypes between healthy human individuals.

The V and J genes are TRBV5-4 and TRBJ2-1; perhaps TRBD2 as D (6 bases). The sequenced material came from PBMCs. The source is a woman between 40 and 50 years old in good health. Some clones in this sample may be carry-over from other donors' samples. The chain's CDR3 is CASSPRDLYNEQFF. CDR3 nucleotides: TGTGCCAGCAGCCCAAGGGACTTGTACAATGAGCAGTTCTTC.